The clone carrying this T cell receptor beta chain was observed once. Its target is unknown. This specimen comes from a study of OX40 agonist ivuxolimab in advanced cancers. On the study more broadly: Partial responses were achieved by three patients, one with hepatocellular carcinoma and two with cutaneous melanoma. Study-level findings and limits: Researchers did not determine the expanded peripheral T cells' antigen specificity.

Repertoires were generated with immunoSEQ multiplex PCR, while TCRdb's copy carries only in-frame clones and drops some. Among under 90,000 clones listed, 84% were seen once. The clonotype originates from an adult with an advanced solid tumor such as melanoma, head and neck, liver or kidney cancer. The specimen comprised CD4+ or CD8+ T cells sorted from blood, sampled in a trial of the OX40 agonist ivuxolimab.

The CDR3 reads CASSDTDRPYGYTF. CDR3 nucleotide sequence: TGTGCCAGCAGCGACACGGACAGACCCTATGGCTACACCTTC. The V gene is TRBV5-4, the J gene TRBJ1-2; tentative D call: TRBD1 (6 bases). With 4 bases removed from V and 4 bases from J, the gap between germline ends came to 14 bases. The CDR3 consists of 14 residues. Germline V gene sequence: CDR1 SGHNT, CDR2 YYREEE (reference sequence).